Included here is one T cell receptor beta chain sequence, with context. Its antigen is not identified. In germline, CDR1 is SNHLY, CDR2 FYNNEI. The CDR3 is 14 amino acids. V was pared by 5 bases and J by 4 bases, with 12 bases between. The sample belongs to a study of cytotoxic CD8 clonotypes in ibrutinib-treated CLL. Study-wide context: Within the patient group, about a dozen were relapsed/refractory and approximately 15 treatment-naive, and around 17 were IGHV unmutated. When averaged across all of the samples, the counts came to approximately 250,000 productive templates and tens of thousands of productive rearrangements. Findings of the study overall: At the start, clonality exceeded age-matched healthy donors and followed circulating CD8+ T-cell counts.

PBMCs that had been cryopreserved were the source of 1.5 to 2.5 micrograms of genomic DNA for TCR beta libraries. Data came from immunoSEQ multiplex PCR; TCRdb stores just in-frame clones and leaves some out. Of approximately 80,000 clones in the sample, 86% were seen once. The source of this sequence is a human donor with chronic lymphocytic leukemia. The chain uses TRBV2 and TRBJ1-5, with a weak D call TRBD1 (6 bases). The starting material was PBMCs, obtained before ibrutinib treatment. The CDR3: CASSRQGKNQPQHF. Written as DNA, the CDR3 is TGTGCCAGCAGTAGGCAGGGGAAAAATCAGCCCCAGCATTTT.